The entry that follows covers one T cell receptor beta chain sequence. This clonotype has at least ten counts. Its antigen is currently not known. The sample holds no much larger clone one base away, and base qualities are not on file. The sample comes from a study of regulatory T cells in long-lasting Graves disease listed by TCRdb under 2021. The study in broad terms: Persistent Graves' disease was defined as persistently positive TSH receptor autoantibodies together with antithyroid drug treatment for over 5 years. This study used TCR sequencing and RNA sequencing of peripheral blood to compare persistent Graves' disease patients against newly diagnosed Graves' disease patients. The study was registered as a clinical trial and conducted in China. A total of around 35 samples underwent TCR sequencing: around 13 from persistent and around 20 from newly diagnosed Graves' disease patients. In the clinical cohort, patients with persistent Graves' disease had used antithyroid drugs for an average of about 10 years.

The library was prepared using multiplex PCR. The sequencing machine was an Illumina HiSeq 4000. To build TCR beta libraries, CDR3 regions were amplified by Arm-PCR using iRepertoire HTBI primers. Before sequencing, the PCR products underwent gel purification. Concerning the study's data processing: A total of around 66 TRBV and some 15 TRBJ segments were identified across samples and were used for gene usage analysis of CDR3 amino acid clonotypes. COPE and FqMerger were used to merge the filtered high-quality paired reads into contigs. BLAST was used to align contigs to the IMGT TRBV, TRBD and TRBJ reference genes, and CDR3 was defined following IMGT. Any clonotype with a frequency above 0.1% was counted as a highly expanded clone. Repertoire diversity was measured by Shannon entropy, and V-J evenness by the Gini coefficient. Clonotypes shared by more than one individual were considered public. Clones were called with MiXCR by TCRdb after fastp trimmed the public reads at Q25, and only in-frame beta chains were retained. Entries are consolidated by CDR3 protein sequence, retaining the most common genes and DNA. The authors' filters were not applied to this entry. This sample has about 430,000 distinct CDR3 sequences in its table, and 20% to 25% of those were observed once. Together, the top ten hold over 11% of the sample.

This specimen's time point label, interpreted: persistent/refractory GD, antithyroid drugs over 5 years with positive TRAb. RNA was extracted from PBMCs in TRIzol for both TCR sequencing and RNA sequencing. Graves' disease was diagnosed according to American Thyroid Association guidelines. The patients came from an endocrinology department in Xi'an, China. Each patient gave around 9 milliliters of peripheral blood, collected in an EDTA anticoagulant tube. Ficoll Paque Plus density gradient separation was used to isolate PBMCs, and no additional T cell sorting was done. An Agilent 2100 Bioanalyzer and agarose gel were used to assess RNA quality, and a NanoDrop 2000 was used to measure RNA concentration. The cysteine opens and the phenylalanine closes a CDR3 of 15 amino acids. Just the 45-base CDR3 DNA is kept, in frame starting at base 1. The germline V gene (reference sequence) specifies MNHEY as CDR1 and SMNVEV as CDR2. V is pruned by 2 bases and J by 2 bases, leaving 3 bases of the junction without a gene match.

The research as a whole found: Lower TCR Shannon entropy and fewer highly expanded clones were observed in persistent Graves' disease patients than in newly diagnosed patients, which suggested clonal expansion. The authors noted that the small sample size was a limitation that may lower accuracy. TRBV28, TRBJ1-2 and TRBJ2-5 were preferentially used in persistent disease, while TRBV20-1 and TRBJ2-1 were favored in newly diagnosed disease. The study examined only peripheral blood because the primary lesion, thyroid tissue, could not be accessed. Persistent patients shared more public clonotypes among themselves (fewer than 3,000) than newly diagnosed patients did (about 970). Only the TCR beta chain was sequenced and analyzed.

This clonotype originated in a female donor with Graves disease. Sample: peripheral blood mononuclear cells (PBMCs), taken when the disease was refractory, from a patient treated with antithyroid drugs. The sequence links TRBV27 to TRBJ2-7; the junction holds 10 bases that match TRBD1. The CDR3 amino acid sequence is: CASSLSGTGAYEQYF. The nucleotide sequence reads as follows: TGTGCCAGCAGTTTAAGCGGGACAGGGGCCTACGAGCAGTACTTC.